The entry below describes one TCR beta chain. Its antigen is undetermined. A junction end diverges from the germline sequence, so it may reflect a read error. The PCR had 60 Vbeta and 13 Jbeta primers. Profiling relied on immunoSEQ multiplex PCR, and the TCRdb table lists in-frame clones only, not all of them. The table lists approximately 76,000 clones, 79% of them singletons. This specimen belongs to a study of cytomegalovirus exposure and HLA in healthy donors. The study's findings and limits: Most of the TCR beta V segments (in an earlier analysis) were productive either about 87% or about 30% of the time. CMV serostatus was the only recorded immune exposure for donors.

CDR1 is SEHNR and CDR2 is FQNEAQ in the germline V gene (reference sequence). The CDR3 has 12 residues. The chain joins TRBV7-9 to TRBJ2-7, with TRBD2 identical over 10 bases. The sequence was collected from a man under 40 in good health and CMV-seronegative. What was sequenced was PBMCs. The CDR3 loop reads CASGGPTYEQYF. CDR3 DNA: TGCGCTAGCGGGGGCCCTACCTACGAGCAGTACTTC.